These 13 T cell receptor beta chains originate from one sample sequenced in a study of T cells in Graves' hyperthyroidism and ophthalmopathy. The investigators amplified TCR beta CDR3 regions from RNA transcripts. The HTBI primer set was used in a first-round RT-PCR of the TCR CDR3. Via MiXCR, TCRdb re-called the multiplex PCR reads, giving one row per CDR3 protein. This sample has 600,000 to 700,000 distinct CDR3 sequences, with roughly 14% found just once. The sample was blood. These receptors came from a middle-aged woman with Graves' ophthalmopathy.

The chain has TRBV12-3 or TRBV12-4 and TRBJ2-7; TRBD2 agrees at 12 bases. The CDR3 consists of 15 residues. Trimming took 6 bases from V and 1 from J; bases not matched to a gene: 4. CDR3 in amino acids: CASRTTSGGSYEQYF. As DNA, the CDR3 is TGTGCCAGCAGAACGACTAGCGGGGGTTCCTACGAGCAGTACTTC.

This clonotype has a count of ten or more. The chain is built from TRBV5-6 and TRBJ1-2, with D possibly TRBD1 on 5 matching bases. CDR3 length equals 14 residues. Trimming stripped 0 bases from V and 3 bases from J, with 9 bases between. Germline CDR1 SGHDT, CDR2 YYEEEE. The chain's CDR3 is CASSLGGADYGYTF. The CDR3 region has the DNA TGTGCCAGCAGCTTGGGGGGCGCGGACTATGGCTACACCTTC.

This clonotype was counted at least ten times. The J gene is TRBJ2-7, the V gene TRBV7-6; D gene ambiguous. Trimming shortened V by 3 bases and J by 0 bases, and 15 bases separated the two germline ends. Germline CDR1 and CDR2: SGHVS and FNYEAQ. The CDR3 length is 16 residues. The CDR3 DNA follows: TGTGCCAGCAGCTTGGGTTCGTCAAAGACCTCCTACGAGCAGTACTTC. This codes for CASSLGSSKTSYEQYF. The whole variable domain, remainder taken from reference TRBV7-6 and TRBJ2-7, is GAGVSQSPRYKVTKRGQDVALRCDPISGHVSLYWYRQALGQGPEFLTYFNYEAQQDKSGLPNDRFSAERPEGSISTLTIQRTEQRDSAMYRCASSLGSSKTSYEQYFGPGTRLTVT.

The CDR3 DNA reads as TGTGCCAGCAGCCAAGTTGCGACTAGCGGGAGTCGGGAGACCCAGTACTTC. It is translated as CASSQVATSGSRETQYF. V usage is TRBV11-2 and J usage is TRBJ2-5, with TRBD2 matching 12 bases. J gave up 5 bases and V 5 bases, and 12 bases lay outside the gene matches. Germline V gene lookup returns CDR1 SGHAT and CDR2 FQNNGV. The CDR3 loop spans 17 amino acids.

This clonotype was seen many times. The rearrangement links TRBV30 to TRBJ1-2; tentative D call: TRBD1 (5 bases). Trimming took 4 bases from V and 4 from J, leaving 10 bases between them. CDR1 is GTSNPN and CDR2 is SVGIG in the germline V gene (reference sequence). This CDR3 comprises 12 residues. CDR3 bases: TGTGCCTGGACCCCGGGGGGCTATGGCTACACCTTC. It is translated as CAWTPGGYGYTF.

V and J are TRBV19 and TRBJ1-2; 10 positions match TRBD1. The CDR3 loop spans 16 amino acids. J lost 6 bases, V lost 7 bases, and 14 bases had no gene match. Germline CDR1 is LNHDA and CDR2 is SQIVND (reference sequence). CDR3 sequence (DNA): TGTGCCAGTACCCTCCTAGGGGACAGGGGAAAGGATGGCTACACCTTC. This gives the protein CASTLLGDRGKDGYTF.

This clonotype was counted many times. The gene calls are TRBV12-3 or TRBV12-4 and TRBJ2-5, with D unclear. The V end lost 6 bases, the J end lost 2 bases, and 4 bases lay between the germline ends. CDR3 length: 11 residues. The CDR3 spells CASREQETQYF. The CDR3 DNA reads TGTGCCAGCAGGGAGCAAGAGACCCAGTACTTC.

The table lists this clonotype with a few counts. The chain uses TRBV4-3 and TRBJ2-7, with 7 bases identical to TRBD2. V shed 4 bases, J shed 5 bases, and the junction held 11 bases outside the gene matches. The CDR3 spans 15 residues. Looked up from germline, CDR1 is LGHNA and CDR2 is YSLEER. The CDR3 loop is CASSPGWGGGNEQYF. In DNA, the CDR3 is TGCGCCAGCAGCCCAGGCTGGGGGGGTGGGAACGAGCAGTACTTC.

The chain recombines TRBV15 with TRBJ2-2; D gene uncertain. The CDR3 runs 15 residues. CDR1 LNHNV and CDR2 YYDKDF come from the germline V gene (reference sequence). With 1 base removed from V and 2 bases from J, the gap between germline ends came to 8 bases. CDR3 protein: CATSRVRDNTGELFF. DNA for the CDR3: TGTGCCACCAGCAGAGTTCGCGATAACACCGGGGAGCTGTTTTTT.

The CDR3 bases are TGTGCCAGCAGACCGAGCGGGAGATTCTCCTACGAGCAGTACTTC. This gives the protein CASRPSGRFSYEQYF. The chain joins TRBV6-2 or TRBV6-3 to TRBJ2-7; TRBD2 aligns across 8 bases. This CDR3 has 15 amino acids. V gave up 6 bases and J gave up 0 bases; unmatched junction bases: 7. Germline V lookup: CDR1 MNHEY, CDR2 SVGEGT.

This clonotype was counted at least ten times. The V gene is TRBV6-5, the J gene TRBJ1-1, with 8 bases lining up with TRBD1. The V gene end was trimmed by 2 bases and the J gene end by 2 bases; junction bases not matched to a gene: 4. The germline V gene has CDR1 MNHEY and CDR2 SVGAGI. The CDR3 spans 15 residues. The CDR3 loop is CASSYRGQANTEAFF. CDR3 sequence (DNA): TGTGCCAGCAGTTACCGGGGACAGGCCAACACTGAAGCTTTCTTT.

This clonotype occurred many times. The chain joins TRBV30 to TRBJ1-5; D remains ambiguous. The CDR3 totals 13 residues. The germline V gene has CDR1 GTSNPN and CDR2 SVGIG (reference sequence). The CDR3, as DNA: TGTGCGGCGGGCTACCAGAACAATCAGCCCCAGCATTTT. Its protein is CAAGYQNNQPQHF.

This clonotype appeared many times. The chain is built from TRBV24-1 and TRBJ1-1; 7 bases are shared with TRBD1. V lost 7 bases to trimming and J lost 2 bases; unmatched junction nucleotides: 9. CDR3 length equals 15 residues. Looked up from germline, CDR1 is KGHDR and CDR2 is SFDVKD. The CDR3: CATRATGQVNTEAFF. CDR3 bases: TGTGCCACCAGAGCTACCGGACAGGTCAACACTGAAGCTTTCTTT.